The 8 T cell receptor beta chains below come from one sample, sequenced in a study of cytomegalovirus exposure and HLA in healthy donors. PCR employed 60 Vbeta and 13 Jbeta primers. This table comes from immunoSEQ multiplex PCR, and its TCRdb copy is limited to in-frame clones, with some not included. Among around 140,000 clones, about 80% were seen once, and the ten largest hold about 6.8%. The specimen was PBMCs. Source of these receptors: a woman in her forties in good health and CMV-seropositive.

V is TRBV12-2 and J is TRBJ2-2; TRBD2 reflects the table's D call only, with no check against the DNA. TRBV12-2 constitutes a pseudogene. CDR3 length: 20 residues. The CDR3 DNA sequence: TGTGCAAGTCGCTTAGCGCAGGTTGTAAGACTAGCGGCGAACACCGGGGAGCTGTTTTTT. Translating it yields CASRLAQVVRLAANTGELFF.

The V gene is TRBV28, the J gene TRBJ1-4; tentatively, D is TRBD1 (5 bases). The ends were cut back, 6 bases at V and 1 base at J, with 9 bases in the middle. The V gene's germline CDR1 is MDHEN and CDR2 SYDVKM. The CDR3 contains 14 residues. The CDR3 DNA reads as TGTGCCAGCAGGCCGGGGGGAACTAATGAAAAACTGTTTTTT. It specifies CASRPGGTNEKLFF.

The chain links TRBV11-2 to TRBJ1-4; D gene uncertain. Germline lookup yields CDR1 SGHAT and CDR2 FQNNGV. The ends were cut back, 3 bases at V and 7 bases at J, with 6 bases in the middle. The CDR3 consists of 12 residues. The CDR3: CASSFLREKLFF. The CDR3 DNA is TGTGCCAGCAGCTTTCTGCGTGAAAAACTGTTTTTT. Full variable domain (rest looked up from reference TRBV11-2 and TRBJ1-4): EAGVAQSPRYKIIEKRQSVAFWCNPISGHATLYWYQQILGQGPKLLIQFQNNGVVDDSQLPKDRFSAERLKGVDSTLKIQPAKLEDSAVYLCASSFLREKLFFGSGTQLSVL.

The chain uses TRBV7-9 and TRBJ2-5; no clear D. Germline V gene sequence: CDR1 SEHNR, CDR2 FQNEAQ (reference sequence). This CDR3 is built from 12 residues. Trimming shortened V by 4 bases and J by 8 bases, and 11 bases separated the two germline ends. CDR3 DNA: TGTGCCAGCAGCTCCCGACACGGAACCCAGTACTTC. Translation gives CASSSRHGTQYF.

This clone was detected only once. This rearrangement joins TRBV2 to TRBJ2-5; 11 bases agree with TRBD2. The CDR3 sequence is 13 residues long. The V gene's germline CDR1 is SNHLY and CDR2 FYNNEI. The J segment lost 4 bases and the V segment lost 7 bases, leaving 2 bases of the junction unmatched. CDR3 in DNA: TGTGCCAGCACAGGACTAGCGGGAGAGACCCAGTACTTC. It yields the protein CASTGLAGETQYF.

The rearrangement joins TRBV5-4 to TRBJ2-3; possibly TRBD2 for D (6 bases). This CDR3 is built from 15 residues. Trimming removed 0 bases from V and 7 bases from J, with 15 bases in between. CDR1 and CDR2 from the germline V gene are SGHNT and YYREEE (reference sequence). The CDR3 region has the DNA TGTGCCAGCAGCTTGGGTCGGGGAGGTGGAAATACGCAGTATTTT. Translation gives CASSLGRGGGNTQYF.

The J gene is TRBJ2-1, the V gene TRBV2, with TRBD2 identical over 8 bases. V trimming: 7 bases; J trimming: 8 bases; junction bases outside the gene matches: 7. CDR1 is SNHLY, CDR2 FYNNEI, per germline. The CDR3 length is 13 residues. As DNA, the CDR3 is TGTGCCAGCAAAGGGACTAGTAATTATGAGCAGTTCTTC. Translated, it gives CASKGTSNYEQFF.

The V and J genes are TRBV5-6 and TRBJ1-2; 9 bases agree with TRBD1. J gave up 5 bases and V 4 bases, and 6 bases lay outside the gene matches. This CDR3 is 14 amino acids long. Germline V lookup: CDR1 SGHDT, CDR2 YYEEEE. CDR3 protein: CASSRSGTGYGYTF. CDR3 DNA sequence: TGTGCCAGCAGCCGTTCCGGGACAGGGTATGGCTACACCTTC. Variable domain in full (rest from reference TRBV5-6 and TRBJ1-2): DAGVTQSPTHLIKTRGQQVTLRCSPKSGHDTVSWYQQALGQGPQFIFQYYEEEERQRGNFPDRFSGHQFPNYSSELNVNALLLGDSALYLCASSRSGTGYGYTFGSGTRLTVV.